This T cell receptor beta chain was profiled in a study of T cell responses to AZD1222 COVID-19 vaccine. The junction had 1 base not matched to a gene; V was cut back by 2 bases and J by 3 bases. From germline, CDR1 is SGHRS and CDR2 YFSETQ. The CDR3 is made up of 14 amino acids. TCRdb's copy holds only in-frame clones and misses some; the assay was immunoSEQ multiplex PCR. The sample consists of tens of thousands of clones, about 91% of them appearing once. The chain joins TRBV5-1 to TRBJ2-5; 10 bases are shared with TRBD1. Sequencing used peripheral blood, obtained 28 days after the second AZD1222 dose. The clonotype originates from an adult who received the AZD1222 COVID-19 vaccine. CDR3 nucleotide sequence: TGCGCCAGCAGCTTCGGGACAGGGGAAGAGACCCAGTACTTC. Its translation is CASSFGTGEETQYF.